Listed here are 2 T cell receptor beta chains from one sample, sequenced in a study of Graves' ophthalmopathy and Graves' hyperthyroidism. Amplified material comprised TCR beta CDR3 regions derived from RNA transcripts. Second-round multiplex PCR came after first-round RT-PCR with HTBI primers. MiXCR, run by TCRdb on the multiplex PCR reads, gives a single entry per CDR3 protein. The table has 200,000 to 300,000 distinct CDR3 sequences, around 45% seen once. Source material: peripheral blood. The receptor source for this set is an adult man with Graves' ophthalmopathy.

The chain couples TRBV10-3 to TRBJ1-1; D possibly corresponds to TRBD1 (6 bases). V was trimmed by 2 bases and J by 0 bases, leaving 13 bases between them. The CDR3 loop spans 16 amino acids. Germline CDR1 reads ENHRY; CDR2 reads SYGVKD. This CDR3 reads CAISERGAEMNTEAFF. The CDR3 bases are TGTGCCATCAGTGAGAGGGGGGCGGAAATGAACACTGAAGCTTTCTTT.

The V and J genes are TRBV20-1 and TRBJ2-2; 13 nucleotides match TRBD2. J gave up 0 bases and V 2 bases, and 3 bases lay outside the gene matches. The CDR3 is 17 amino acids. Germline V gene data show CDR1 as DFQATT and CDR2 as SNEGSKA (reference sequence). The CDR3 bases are TGCAGTGCTAGAAAGACTAGCGGGGGGCCGAACACCGGGGAGCTGTTTTTT. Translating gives CSARKTSGGPNTGELFF.